Described below is a single T cell receptor (beta chain) sequence and its context. Its antigen is unidentified. The treatment here: oral pan-JAK inhibitor, 5-10 mg twice daily. Researchers took lesional scalp punch biopsies and peripheral blood from people who were alopecia areata patients. Per germline, CDR1 SGHAT and CDR2 FQNNGV. There are 14 residues in the CDR3. Trimming left V 4 bases short and J 4 bases short, with 14 bases between. This sample was included in a study of CD8+ T cells in alopecia areata. Study at large: Twice daily, treated patients received 5 to 10 mg of oral tofacitinib.

Extraction of RNA preceded its reverse transcription into cDNA, which served as the sequencing template. Here immunoSEQ multiplex PCR was the method, and the copy in TCRdb shows in-frame clones only, minus some. The sample holds about 110,000 clones, 50% to 75% seen once. Study-wide findings and caveats: There was only one nonresponder, so it was unclear how baseline CD8+ expansion relates to response. Lesional scalp exceeded normal scalp in clonality, especially in alopecia totalis/universalis.

The specimen was CD8+ T cells sorted from blood, collected at week 24, from a patient treated with tofacitinib. The gene calls are TRBV11-2 and TRBJ2-7; D ambiguous. The sequence derives from a human donor with alopecia areata. CDR3 loop: CASSSPSGSYEQYF. As DNA, the CDR3 is TGTGCCAGCAGCTCACCATCGGGCTCATACGAGCAGTACTTC.